What follows is one TCR beta chain and its context. Its cognate antigen is unknown. The data were obtained in a study of long-term antiretroviral therapy in people with HIV. Study-level background: Specimens dating back about a decade before the 2015 immediate-ART recommendation are the oldest included. Findings of the study overall: Adherence to ART, viral resistance and therapy changes lacked any data.

The libraries were made with immunoSEQ v3.0 at survey level. Clones were sequenced by immunoSEQ multiplex PCR, and TCRdb holds only the in-frame ones, with some missing. This sample yields about 25,000 clones, of which about 76% are seen a single time; 16% belongs to the top ten. V was pared by 6 bases and J by 4 bases, with 25 bases between. The CDR3 has 17 amino acids. Looked up from germline, CDR1 is MDHEN and CDR2 is SYDVKM. Each participant with HIV received care in the United States. The starting material was unsorted PBMCs, obtained at the start of antiretroviral therapy, before treatment. This sequence joins TRBV28 and TRBJ2-7, with no clear D. The source of this sequence is a young woman with HIV. CDR3 coding DNA: TGTGCCAGCAGCCCTCCCGGTGGGTTTACCCTATTTTACGAGCAGTACTTC. Translation gives CASSPPGGFTLFYEQYF.